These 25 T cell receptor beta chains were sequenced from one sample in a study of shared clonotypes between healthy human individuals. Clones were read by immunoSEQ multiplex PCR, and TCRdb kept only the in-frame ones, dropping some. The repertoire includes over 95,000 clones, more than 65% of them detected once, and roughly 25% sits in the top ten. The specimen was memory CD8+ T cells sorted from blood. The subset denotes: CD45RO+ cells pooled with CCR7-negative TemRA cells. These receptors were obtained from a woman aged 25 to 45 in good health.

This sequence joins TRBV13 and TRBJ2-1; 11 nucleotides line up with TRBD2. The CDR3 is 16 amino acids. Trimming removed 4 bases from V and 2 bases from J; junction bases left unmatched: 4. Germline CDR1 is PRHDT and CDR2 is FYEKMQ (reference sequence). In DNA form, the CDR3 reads TGTGCCAGCAGCTCAACTAGCGGGAGCACCTACAATGAGCAGTTCTTC. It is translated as CASSSTSGSTYNEQFF.

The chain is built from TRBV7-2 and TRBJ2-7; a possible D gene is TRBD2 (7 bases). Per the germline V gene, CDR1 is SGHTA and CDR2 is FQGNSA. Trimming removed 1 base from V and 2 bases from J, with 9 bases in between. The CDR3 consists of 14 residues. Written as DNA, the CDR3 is TGTGCCAGCAGCTTAGAGGGGGGGCCCTACGAGCAGTACTTC. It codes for CASSLEGGPYEQYF.

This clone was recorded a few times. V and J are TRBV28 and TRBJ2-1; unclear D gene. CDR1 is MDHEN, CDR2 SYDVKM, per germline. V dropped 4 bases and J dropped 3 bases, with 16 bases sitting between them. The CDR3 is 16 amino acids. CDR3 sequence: CASSSPHRTVYNEQFF. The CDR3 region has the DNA TGTGCCAGCAGTTCCCCCCACCGAACCGTCTACAATGAGCAGTTCTTC.

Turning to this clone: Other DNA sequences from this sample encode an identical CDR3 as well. The CDR3 reads CASGGLYNEQFF. In nucleotides, the CDR3 is TGTGCCAGCGGGGGACTCTACAATGAGCAGTTCTTC. J is TRBJ2-1 and V is TRBV6-5; possibly TRBD2 for D (6 bases). The CDR3 runs 12 residues. In germline, CDR1 is MNHEY, CDR2 SVGAGI. Trimming took off 8 bases at V and 3 bases at J, with 8 bases between the two ends.

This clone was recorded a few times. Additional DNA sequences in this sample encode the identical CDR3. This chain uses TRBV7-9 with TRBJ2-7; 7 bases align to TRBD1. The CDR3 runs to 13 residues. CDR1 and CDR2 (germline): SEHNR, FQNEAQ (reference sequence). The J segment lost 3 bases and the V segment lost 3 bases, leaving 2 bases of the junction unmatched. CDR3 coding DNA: TGTGCCAGCAGCTTTGGGGACAGCTACGAGCAGTACTTC. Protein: CASSFGDSYEQYF.

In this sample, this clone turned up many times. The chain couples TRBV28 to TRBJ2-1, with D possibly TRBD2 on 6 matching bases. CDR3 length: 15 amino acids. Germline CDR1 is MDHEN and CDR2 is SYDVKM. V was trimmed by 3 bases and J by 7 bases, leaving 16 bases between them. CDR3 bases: TGTGCCAGCAGTTTCGGGGGTGAGGGCGAAAATGAGCAGTTCTTC. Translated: CASSFGGEGENEQFF.

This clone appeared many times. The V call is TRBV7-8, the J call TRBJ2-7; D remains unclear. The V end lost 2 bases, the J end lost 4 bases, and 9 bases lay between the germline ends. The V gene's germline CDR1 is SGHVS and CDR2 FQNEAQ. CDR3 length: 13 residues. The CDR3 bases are TGTGCCAGCAGCTTATTTGCCCCGTACGAGCAGTACTTC. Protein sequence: CASSLFAPYEQYF. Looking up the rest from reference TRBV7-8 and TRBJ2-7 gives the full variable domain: GAGVSQSPRYKVAKRGQDVALRCDPISGHVSLFWYQQALGQGPEFLTYFQNEAQLDKSGLPSDRFFAERPEGSVSTLKIQRTQQEDSAVYLCASSLFAPYEQYFGPGTRLTVT.

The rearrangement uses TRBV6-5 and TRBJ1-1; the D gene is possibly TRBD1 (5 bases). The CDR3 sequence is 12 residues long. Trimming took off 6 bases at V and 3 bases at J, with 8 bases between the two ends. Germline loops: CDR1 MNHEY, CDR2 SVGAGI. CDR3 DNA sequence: TGTGCCAGCAGACTGGGGGACACTGAAGCTTTCTTT. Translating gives CASRLGDTEAFF.

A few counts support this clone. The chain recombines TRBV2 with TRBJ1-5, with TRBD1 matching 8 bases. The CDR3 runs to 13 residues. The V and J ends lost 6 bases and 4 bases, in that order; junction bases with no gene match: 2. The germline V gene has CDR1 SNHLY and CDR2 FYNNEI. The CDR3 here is CASRRQGNQPQHF. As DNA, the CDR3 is TGTGCCAGCAGGAGACAGGGGAATCAGCCCCAGCATTTT. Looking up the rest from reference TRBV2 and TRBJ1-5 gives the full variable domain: EPEVTQTPSHQVTQMGQEVILRCVPISNHLYFYWYRQILGQKVEFLVSFYNNEISEKSEIFDDQFSVERPDGSNFTLKIRSTKLEDSAMYFCASRRQGNQPQHFGDGTRLSIL.

The CDR3 reads CASSRTSGSSYNEQFF. The DNA of the CDR3 is TGTGCCAGCAGCAGGACTAGCGGGAGTTCCTACAATGAGCAGTTCTTC. The rearrangement links TRBV2 to TRBJ2-1; TRBD2 aligns across 13 bases. The trim removed 6 bases at V and 1 base at J, leaving 3 bases unmatched. The CDR3 is 16 residues long. Germline CDR1 reads SNHLY; CDR2 reads FYNNEI.

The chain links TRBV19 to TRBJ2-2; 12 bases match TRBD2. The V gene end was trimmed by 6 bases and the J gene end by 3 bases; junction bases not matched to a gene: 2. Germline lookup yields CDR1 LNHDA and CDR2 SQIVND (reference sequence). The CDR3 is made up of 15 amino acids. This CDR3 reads CASRRLAGDTGELFF. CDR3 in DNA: TGTGCCAGTAGGAGACTAGCGGGAGACACCGGGGAGCTGTTTTTT.

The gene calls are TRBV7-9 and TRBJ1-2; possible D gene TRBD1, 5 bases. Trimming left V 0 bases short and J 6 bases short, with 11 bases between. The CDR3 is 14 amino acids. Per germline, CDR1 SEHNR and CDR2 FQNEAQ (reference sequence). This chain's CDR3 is CASSLATGYNGYTF. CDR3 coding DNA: TGTGCCAGCAGCTTAGCAACAGGATATAATGGCTACACCTTC.

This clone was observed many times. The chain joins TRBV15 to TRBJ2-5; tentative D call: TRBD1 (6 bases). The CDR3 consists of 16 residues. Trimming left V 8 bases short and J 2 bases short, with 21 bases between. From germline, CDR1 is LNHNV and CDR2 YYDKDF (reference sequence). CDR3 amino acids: CATLNQGRGGQETQYF. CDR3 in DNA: TGTGCCACCCTTAACCAGGGAAGAGGGGGACAAGAGACCCAGTACTTC.

The CDR3 reads CASHRGGRSYEQYF. The DNA of the CDR3 is TGTGCCAGCCATCGAGGGGGGCGCAGCTACGAGCAGTACTTC. The chain carries TRBV2 and TRBJ2-7, with D perhaps given as TRBD1 or TRBD2 (6 bases each). Trimming cost V 8 bases and J 3 bases, with 17 bases left between them. The germline V gene encodes CDR1 SNHLY and CDR2 FYNNEI. CDR3 length equals 14 residues. Together with reference TRBV2 and TRBJ2-7, the CDR3 gives the full variable domain: EPEVTQTPSHQVTQMGQEVILRCVPISNHLYFYWYRQILGQKVEFLVSFYNNEISEKSEIFDDQFSVERPDGSNFTLKIRSTKLEDSAMYFCASHRGGRSYEQYFGPGTRLTVT.

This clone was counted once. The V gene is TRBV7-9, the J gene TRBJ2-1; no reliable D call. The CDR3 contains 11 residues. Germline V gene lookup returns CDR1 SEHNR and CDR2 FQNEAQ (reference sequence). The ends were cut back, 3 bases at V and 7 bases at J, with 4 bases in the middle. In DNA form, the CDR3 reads TGTGCCAGCAGCTTCAGTAATGAGCAGTTCTTC. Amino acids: CASSFSNEQFF. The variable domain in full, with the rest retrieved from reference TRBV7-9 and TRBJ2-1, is DTGVSQNPRHKITKRGQNVTFRCDPISEHNRLYWYRQTLGQGPEFLTYFQNEAQLEKSRLLSDRFSAERPKGSFSTLEIQRTEQGDSAMYLCASSFSNEQFFGPGTRLTVL.

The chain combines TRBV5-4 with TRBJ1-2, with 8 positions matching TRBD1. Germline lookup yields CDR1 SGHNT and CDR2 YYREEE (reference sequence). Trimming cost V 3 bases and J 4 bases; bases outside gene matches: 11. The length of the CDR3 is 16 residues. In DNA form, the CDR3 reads TGTGCCAGCAGCTCTCCCAGCCAGGGGGCTCTCTATGGCTACACCTTC. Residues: CASSSPSQGALYGYTF.

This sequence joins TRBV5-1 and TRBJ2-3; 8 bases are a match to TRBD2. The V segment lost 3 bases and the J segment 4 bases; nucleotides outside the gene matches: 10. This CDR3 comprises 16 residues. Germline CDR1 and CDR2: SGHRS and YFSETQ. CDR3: CASSSSGRVGADTQYF. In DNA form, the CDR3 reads TGCGCCAGCAGCTCCTCCGGGAGGGTCGGGGCAGATACGCAGTATTTT.

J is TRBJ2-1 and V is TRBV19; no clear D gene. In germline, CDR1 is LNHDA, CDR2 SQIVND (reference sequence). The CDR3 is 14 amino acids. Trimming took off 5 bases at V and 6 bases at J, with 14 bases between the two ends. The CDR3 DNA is TGTGCCAGTAGTTCCTTAGCTATTAGCAATGAGCAGTTCTTC. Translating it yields CASSSLAISNEQFF.

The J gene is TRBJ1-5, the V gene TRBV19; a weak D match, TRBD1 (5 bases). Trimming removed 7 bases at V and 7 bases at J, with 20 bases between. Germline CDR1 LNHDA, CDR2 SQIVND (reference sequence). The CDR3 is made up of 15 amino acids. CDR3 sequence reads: CASTIGRAGGQPQHF. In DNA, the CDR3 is TGTGCCAGTACAATTGGCAGGGCCGGGGGACAGCCCCAGCATTTT.

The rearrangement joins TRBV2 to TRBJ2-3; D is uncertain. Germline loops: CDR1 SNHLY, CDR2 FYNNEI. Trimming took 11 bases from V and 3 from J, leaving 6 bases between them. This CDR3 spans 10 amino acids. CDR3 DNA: TGTGCCCGTCAAACAGATACGCAGTATTTT. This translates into CARQTDTQYF.

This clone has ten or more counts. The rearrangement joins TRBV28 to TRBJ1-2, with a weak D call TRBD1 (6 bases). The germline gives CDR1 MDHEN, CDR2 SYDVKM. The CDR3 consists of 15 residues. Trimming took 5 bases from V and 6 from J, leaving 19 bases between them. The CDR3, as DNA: TGTGCCAGCAGTACCCACAGGGAAGAAGGCGATGGCTACACCTTC. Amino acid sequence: CASSTHREEGDGYTF.

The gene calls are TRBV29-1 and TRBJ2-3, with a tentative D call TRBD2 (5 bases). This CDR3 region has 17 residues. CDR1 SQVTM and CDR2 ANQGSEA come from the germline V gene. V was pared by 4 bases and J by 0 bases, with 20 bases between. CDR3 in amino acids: CSVVLGWSSGSTDTQYF. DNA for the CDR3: TGCAGCGTTGTGCTCGGGTGGTCCAGCGGAAGCACAGATACGCAGTATTTT.

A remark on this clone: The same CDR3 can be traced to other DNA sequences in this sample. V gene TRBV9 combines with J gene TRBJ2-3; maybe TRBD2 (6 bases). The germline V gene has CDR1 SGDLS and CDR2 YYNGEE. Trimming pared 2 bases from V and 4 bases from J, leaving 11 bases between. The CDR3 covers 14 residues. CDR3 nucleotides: TGTGCCAGCAGCGTGGGGGGTGGGTCAGATACGCAGTATTTT. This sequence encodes CASSVGGGSDTQYF.

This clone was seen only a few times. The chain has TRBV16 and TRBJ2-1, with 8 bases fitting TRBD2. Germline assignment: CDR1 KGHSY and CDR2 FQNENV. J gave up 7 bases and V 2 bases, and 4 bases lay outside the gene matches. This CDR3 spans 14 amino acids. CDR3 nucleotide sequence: TGTGCCAGCAGCCAACCACGGGAGGGGAATGAGCAGTTCTTC. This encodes CASSQPREGNEQFF.

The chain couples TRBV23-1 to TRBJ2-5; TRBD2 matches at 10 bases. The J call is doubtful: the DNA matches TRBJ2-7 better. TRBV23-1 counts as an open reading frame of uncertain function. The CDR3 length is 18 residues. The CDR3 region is CASTLLAGGRGSSYEQYF. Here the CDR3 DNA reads TGCGCCAGCACGCTCTTAGCGGGAGGCCGAGGGAGCTCCTACGAGCAGTACTTC.